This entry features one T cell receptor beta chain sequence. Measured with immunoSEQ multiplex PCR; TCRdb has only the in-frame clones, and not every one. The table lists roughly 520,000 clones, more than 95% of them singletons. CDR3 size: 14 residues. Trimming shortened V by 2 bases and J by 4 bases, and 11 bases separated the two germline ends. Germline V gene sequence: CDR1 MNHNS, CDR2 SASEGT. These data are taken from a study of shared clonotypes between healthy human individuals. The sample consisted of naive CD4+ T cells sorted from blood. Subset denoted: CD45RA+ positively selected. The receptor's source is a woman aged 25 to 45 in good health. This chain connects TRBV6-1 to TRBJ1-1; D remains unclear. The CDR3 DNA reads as TGTGCCAGCAGTGAAACGTGGGAGGGCACTGAAGCTTTCTTT. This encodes CASSETWEGTEAFF.